The clone carrying this T cell receptor (beta chain) was seen ten or more times. The germline gives CDR1 SGHRS, CDR2 YFSETQ. V lost 5 bases and J 1 base, leaving 3 bases between the germline ends. The CDR3 is 12 residues long. This specimen belongs to a study of response to subunit inactivated influenza vaccine. In TCRdb, the RT-PCR reads were re-called with MiXCR into one record per CDR3 protein. Here the sample spans about 570,000 distinct CDR3 sequences, approximately 10% being singletons. The data also belong to a second study, concerning T cells expressing NK-cell markers. That report notes: In generating TCR beta cDNA, 5'RACE template switching with UMIs was used. It was sorted CD3+CD56+NKG2C+, CD3+CD56+NKG2C- and CD3+CD56-NKG2C+ T cells that supplied the TCR beta repertoires. Among CD8+ T cells from several donors, dominant NKG2C+ clonotypes accounted for roughly 1.0-8%.

This clonotype originated in a man in his fifties or sixties who received an inactivated influenza vaccine. Sequencing was performed on PBMCs from blood, taken on the day of vaccination. The V call is TRBV5-1, the J call TRBJ2-2, with D unclear. CDR3 region: CASRGNTGELFF. CDR3 nucleotides: TGCGCCAGCAGAGGGAACACCGGGGAGCTGTTTTTT.